This T cell receptor (beta chain) was recorded in a study of T cells in Graves' hyperthyroidism and ophthalmopathy. Study-level background: Peripheral blood was acquired at first diagnosis, ahead of any therapy whatsoever. Regarding the study as a whole: Blood also showed most of the thyroid clonotypes that were expanded above 0.001.

V was clipped by 1 base and J by 6 bases, with 10 bases between them. Germline-derived CDR1 and CDR2 are MGHRA and YSYEKL. CDR3 length equals 13 residues. Used for diagnoses were clinical symptoms, serum thyroxine and TRAb, thyroid ultrasound and orbital computed tomography. In the case of this clonotype: The antigen is not known.

Amplification of TCR beta CDR3 regions used RNA as the template. Using the HTBI primer set, a first-round RT-PCR was run on the TCR CDR3. One entry per CDR3 protein results from TCRdb running MiXCR on the multiplex PCR reads. This sample has a few hundred thousand distinct CDR3 sequences, with more than 14% found just once. The sample consisted of blood. This sequence originates from a woman under 40 with Graves' ophthalmopathy. The chain uses TRBV4-1 and TRBJ2-7; TRBD2 is a possible D gene (5 bases). Here the CDR3 reads CASSQGGSFEQYF. CDR3 nucleotides: TGCGCCAGCAGCCAAGGTGGGAGTTTCGAGCAGTACTTC.